This TCR beta chain was recorded in a study of cytomegalovirus exposure and HLA in healthy donors. General study results and limits: Reported performance of the classifier showed diagnosis of cytomegalovirus status with high specificity and sensitivity. The study put 150 to 200 TCR beta chains on its list as cytomegalovirus-associated.

About this clone itself: The antigen remains unidentified.

Produced via immunoSEQ multiplex PCR; TCRdb's table is partial and in-frame only. The sample contains some 310,000 clones, 88% of which appear only once. Among the 90 to 150 subjects of the validation cohort, separate from the roughly 670-subject first cohort, were the donors. This CDR3 has 15 amino acids. Germline V gives CDR1 MNHEY, CDR2 SVGAGI. The V and J ends lost 2 bases and 10 bases respectively, with 20 bases between them. The origin of this receptor is a young man in good health and CMV-seronegative. The J gene is TRBJ1-1, the V gene TRBV6-5; no definite D call. The source material was PBMCs. This chain's CDR3 is CASSYDTAKTSGAFF. In DNA form, the CDR3 reads TGTGCCAGCAGTTACGATACTGCCAAAACCTCGGGAGCTTTCTTT.